This entry lists 2 T cell receptor beta chains sequenced from one sample in a study of beta chain features in type 1 diabetes. The authors reverse transcribed all of the isolated RNA, so sequencing captured expressed TCRB transcripts. Libraries were prepared by immunoSEQ multiplex PCR; TCRdb keeps only in-frame clonotypes and omits some of them. This sample has about 360,000 clones, with roughly 12% found just once. Sequenced material: naive CD4+ T cells from blood. The receptor source for this set is a young man in good health.

The CDR3 nucleotides are TGTGCCAGCAGAATACAGGGCTCCTATAATTCACCCCTCCACTTT. This codes for CASRIQGSYNSPLHF. This chain links TRBV19 with TRBJ1-6; tentatively, D is TRBD1 (6 bases). Germline CDR1 is LNHDA and CDR2 is SQIVND (reference sequence). V was cut by 9 bases and J by 0 bases, with 12 bases left in between. The CDR3 extends over 15 amino acids.

The V gene is TRBV4-2, the J gene TRBJ2-7; D may be TRBD2 (5 bases). Trimming left V 0 bases short and J 5 bases short, with 17 bases between. The CDR3 has 16 amino acids. CDR1 LGHNA and CDR2 YNFKEQ come from the germline V gene. The CDR3, as DNA: TGTGCCAGCAGCCAAGATCATTCAAGCGGAACCGACGAGCAGTACTTC. Protein product: CASSQDHSSGTDEQYF.